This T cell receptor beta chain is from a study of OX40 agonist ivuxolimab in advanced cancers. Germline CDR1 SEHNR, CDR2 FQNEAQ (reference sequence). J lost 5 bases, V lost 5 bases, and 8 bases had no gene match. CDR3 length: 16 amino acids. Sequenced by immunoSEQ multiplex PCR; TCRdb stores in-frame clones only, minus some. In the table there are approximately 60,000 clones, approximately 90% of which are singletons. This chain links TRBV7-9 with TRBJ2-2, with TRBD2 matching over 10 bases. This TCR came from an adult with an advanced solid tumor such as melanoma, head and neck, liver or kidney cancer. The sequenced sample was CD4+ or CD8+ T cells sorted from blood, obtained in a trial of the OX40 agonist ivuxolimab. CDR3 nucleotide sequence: TGTGCCAGCAGCCTACCAGCGGGAGGGAGGACCGGGGAGCTGTTTTTT. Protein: CASSLPAGGRTGELFF. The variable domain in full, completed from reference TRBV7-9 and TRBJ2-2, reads DTGVSQNPRHKITKRGQNVTFRCDPISEHNRLYWYRQTLGQGPEFLTYFQNEAQLEKSRLLSDRFSAERPKGSFSTLEIQRTEQGDSAMYLCASSLPAGGRTGELFFGEGSRLTVL.